Detailed here is one T cell receptor (beta chain). This clone has just a few counts. Its antigen is unknown. Base qualities are not at hand, and no much larger clone is one base apart. Participants in the prospective study were aged roughly 18 to 95 years, lived in under 30 United States geographic areas, and enrolled through a virtual design. In the prospective study, participants were assigned to cohorts based on the clinical history participants reported in a screening survey and a study questionnaire. In the prospective study, whole blood, serum and a nasopharyngeal or oropharyngeal swab were collected from each participant by mobile phlebotomists. Over a roughly 2-month period, participants in the prospective study had the option of providing additional blood draws and questionnaires. Blood samples from the prospective study were shipped frozen or at room temperature prior to DNA extraction.

The germline V gene (reference sequence) gives CDR1 as SEHNR and CDR2 as FQNEAQ. The CDR3 numbers 14 residues from cysteine through phenylalanine. Of all the DNA, just the CDR3 is kept, 42 bases in frame from base 1. V lost 4 bases and J lost 2 bases; the stretch between them is 12 bases long. This sample is part of a study of blood T cell repertoires in COVID-19 (dated by TCRdb to the early 2020s). For context, the study as a whole: Samples covering the acute and convalescent phases of COVID-19 were provided by collaborators in the United States, Italy and Spain. Sample metadata almost always included a de-identified subject ID, COVID-19 status, age in years and sex. Where available, HLA class I and class II types were taken from metadata supplied by the sample provider and were not determined by assay-based typing. The samples were drawn from the first 160 participants of the ongoing ImmuneRACE study and from 950 to 1,500 subjects provided by 6 global collaborators. The prospective study material was composed of cDNA or gDNA derived from T cells, B-cell-depleted T cells, or PBMCs. The repertoires were released in a freely available public database meant as a resource for research on the immune response to SARS-CoV-2. Subjects who had been exposed to COVID-19, were actively infected with it, or had recovered from it provided the deeply sampled blood TCRbeta repertoires that made up the dataset.

TCRbeta CDR3 regions were amplified from genomic DNA using the immunoSEQ Assay, a bias-controlled multiplex PCR. The source study handled its data this way. The number of nucleated cells in each sample was estimated by amplification of reference gene primers within the assay. To quantify the absolute abundance of each unique TCRbeta CDR3 rearrangement, sequence reads were collapsed and filtered. For each sample, productive Simpson clonality was calculated by taking the square root of Simpson's diversity index across productive rearrangements. TCRdb took over this immuneACCESS table, retaining in-frame rearrangements with V and J assigned. Such tables are incomplete; in checked studies, under half of the missing clones stem from an unresolved V gene, and the remainder is unexplained. Clonal size and the V and J genes are those of that table, whereas D and trimming came from the DNA. The sample yields nearly 250,000 clones; about 82% were counted once. The top ten clonotypes cover about 8.2% of the sample.

The study at large found these results: The quantity of clinical and demographic metadata differed by source and by participant and was supplied without curation.

This sequence uses TRBV7-9 and TRBJ2-7; matching of 6 bases hints at TRBD1 as the D gene. The sample taken for sequencing was PBMCs or T cells enriched from blood (not recorded which). The source of this sequence is a woman between 45 and 65 years old with acute COVID-19. CDR3 region: CASSSGQLTYEQYF. The DNA is TGTGCCAGCAGCTCAGGACAGCTAACCTACGAGCAGTACTTC.